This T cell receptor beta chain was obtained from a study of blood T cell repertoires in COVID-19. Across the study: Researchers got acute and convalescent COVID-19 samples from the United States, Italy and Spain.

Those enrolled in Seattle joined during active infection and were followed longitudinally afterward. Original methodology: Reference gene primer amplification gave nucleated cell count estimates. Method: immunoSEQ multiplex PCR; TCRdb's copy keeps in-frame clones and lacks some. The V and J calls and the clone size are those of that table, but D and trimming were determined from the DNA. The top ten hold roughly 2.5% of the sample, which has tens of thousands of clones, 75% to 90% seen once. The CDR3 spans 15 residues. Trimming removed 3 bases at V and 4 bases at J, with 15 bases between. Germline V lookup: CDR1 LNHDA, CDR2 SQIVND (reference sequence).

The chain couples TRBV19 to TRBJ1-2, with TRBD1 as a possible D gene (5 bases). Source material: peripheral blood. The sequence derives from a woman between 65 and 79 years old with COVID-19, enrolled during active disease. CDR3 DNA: TGTGCCAGTAGTATGGGGCAGGCGGCCCTCTATGGCTACACCTTC. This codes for CASSMGQAALYGYTF.